The source of this T cell receptor beta chain is a study of blood T cells in healthy people across ages. The wider study: Capturing about one barcoded beta molecule per two T cells was achieved by template switching. Study observations and caveats: More naive CD4+ cells and higher diversity marked long-lived donors relative to aged donors.

The sample holds a few counts of this clonotype. The antigen remains unidentified. Germline V gives CDR1 SGHTA, CDR2 FQGNSA. V lost 0 bases and J lost 11, with 19 bases in between. CDR3 length equals 15 residues. With a J-beta primer mix and a sample-barcoded 5' primer, a second PCR ran about 6 to 11 cycles. TCRdb re-called the 5' RACE reads through MiXCR, storing one row per CDR3 protein. The data contain some 1.8 million distinct CDR3 sequences, about 39% of them seen just once; the ten biggest clones take up about 23%. Every donor gave 8 to 10 milliliters of peripheral blood. The total RNA that was extracted per sample amounted to at least 5 micrograms.

The source of this sequence is a human donor in good health. The V gene is TRBV7-2, the J gene TRBJ2-5, with D tentatively TRBD2 (6 bases). The sequencing sample was made of blood. The CDR3 DNA is TGTGCCAGCAGCTTAGCGGTGGCAGGAACGAGCGGGCAGTACTTC. Protein sequence: CASSLAVAGTSGQYF. The full variable domain, rest sourced from reference TRBV7-2 and TRBJ2-5, is GAGVSQSPSNKVTEKGKDVELRCDPISGHTALYWYRQSLGQGLEFLIYFQGNSAPDKSGLPSDRFSAERTGGSVSTLTIQRTQQEDSAVYLCASSLAVAGTSGQYFGPGTRLLVL.